These T cell receptor beta chains were read from a single sample in a study of PD-L1 blockade in urothelial cancer. Assay: immunoSEQ multiplex PCR; the TCRdb copy retains only in-frame clones and omits some. This table has about 86,000 clones, approximately 81% appearing once. Here the sequenced sample was PBMCs, taken around atezolizumab (anti-PD-L1) treatment. These receptors were taken from a man aged 55 to 70 with urothelial cancer. The CDR3 runs from the conserved cysteine through the conserved F or W. Fields, in order: V gene, J gene, clone size, D gene, CDR3 protein, CDR3 DNA. D genes are given only for firm matches. The size of a clone is reported for some rows only, either as once, few or many, or as a class for expanded clones.

TRBV2	TRBJ1-2	.	.	CASRALRAYGYTF	TGTGCCAGCAGGGCTCTCAGGGCCTATGGCTACACCTTC
TRBV19	TRBJ2-2	.	.	CASSKGLNTGELFF	TGTGCCAGTAGTAAGGGACTGAACACCGGGGAGCTGTTTTTT
TRBV19	TRBJ1-4	.	TRBD1	CANSIQGNEKLFF	TGTGCCAATAGTATACAGGGGAACGAAAAACTGTTTTTT
TRBV11-2	TRBJ2-1	.	TRBD2	CASSATSGGGRGNEQFF	TGTGCCAGCAGCGCCACTAGCGGGGGGGGCAGGGGAAATGAGCAGTTCTTC
TRBV6-1	TRBJ2-7	.	.	CASSEGRGQYF	TGTGCCAGCAGTGAAGGAAGGGGACAGTACTTC
TRBV2	TRBJ2-7	.	TRBD1	CASWTGRYEQYF	TGTGCCAGCTGGACAGGGCGGTACGAGCAGTACTTC
TRBV6-6	TRBJ2-1	.	.	CASRRRENNNEQFF	TGTGCCAGCAGACGCCGGGAGAATAACAATGAGCAGTTCTTC
TRBV14	TRBJ2-5	.	TRBD2	CASSRTGTSGTWNQETQYF	TGTGCCAGCAGCCGCACCGGGACTAGCGGGACTTGGAACCAAGAGACCCAGTACTTC
TRBV5-1	TRBJ2-6	.	.	CASSTPGNRPSSGANVLTF	TGCGCCAGCAGTACCCCAGGGAACAGACCCAGCTCTGGGGCCAACGTCCTGACTTTC
TRBV6-1	TRBJ2-2	.	.	CASSITADAGELFF	TGTGCCAGCAGTATAACAGCGGACGCCGGGGAGCTGTTTTTT
TRBV4-1	TRBJ2-7	.	TRBD1	CASSLQGQGNSYEQYF	TGCGCCAGCAGCCTTCAGGGACAGGGGAACTCCTACGAGCAGTACTTC
TRBV28	TRBJ1-2	few	TRBD1	CASRHGTGYGYTF	TGTGCCAGCAGGCACGGGACAGGGTATGGCTACACCTTC
TRBV4-3	TRBJ2-7	.	.	CASSQGWGAHGLEQYF	TGCGCCAGCAGCCAAGGTTGGGGAGCCCACGGCCTCGAGCAGTACTTC
TRBV19	TRBJ1-3	few	TRBD1	CASSDRVGNTIYF	TGTGCCAGTAGCGACAGGGTTGGAAACACCATATATTTT
TRBV5-1	TRBJ1-4	.	.	CASSLATGTSGPLGEKLFF	TGCGCCAGCAGCTTGGCTACCGGGACATCGGGGCCTTTGGGGGAAAAACTGTTTTTT
TRBV19	TRBJ1-1	.	TRBD1	CASSGRQGMAEAFF	TGTGCCAGTAGTGGGAGACAGGGAATGGCTGAAGCTTTCTTT
TRBV30	TRBJ2-7	once	.	CAWSWHRGEQYF	TGTGCCTGGAGCTGGCATCGAGGCGAGCAGTACTTC
TRBV9	TRBJ2-2	few	TRBD2	CASSVGTSNTGELFF	TGTGCCAGCAGCGTCGGGACTAGTAACACCGGGGAGCTGTTTTTT
TRBV21-1	TRBJ2-5	.	.	CASSKQGETQYF	TGTGCCAGCAGCAAACAGGGGGAGACCCAGTACTTC
TRBV28	TRBJ2-5	.	TRBD1	CASSLWGQGRETQYF	TGTGCCAGCAGTTTATGGGGACAGGGGAGAGAGACCCAGTACTTC
TRBV30	TRBJ1-6	.	TRBD1	CAWRTGQLNSPLHF	TGTGCCTGGAGGACGGGACAGCTTAATTCACCCCTCCACTTT
TRBV6-1	TRBJ2-1	.	.	CASSGTPQRYNEQFF	TGTGCCAGCAGCGGGACTCCGCAAAGGTACAATGAGCAGTTCTTC
TRBV2	TRBJ2-5	once	.	CASSGQIQETQYF	TGTGCCAGCAGTGGGCAGATACAAGAGACCCAGTACTTC
TRBV19	TRBJ1-2	few	.	CASPPEGVNYGYTF	TGTGCCAGCCCCCCAGAGGGAGTTAACTATGGCTACACCTTC
TRBV14	TRBJ2-7	.	TRBD2	CASSQVVGGTSGDSYEQYF	TGTGCCAGCAGCCAAGTTGTGGGGGGGACTAGCGGGGACTCCTACGAGCAGTACTTC
TRBV5-4	TRBJ1-1	few	TRBD1	CASSPGQGRISNTEAFF	TGTGCCAGCAGCCCGGGACAGGGGAGGATTTCGAACACTGAAGCTTTCTTT
TRBV6-5	TRBJ2-5	.	.	CASSYSRVGSETQYF	TGTGCCAGCAGTTACTCGAGGGTGGGGTCAGAGACCCAGTACTTC
TRBV19	TRBJ2-7	.	.	CASSISRAPDSEQYF	TGTGCCAGTAGCATAAGCCGGGCCCCCGACAGCGAGCAGTACTTC
TRBV6-5	TRBJ1-1	.	.	CASTMKGVRWAFF	TGTGCCAGCACTATGAAAGGGGTTAGGTGGGCTTTCTTT
TRBV19	TRBJ2-2	.	TRBD1	CASSNPQGSNGELFF	TGTGCCAGTAGTAACCCACAGGGGTCGAACGGGGAGCTGTTTTTT
TRBV4-3	TRBJ2-7	.	.	CASSQDLSGLSTYEQYF	TGCGCCAGCAGCCAAGATCTTAGCGGCCTATCTACCTACGAGCAGTACTTC
TRBV4-1	TRBJ2-6	.	.	CASSRQGRGEFRGANVLTF	TGCGCCAGCAGCCGGCAGGGCAGGGGGGAGTTTCGTGGGGCCAACGTCCTGACTTTC
TRBV27	TRBJ2-1	.	.	CASSPEGRNYNEQFF	TGTGCCAGCAGTCCTGAGGGGAGGAATTACAATGAGCAGTTCTTC
TRBV7-9	TRBJ1-1	.	.	CASSLVGGRNTEAFF	TGTGCCAGCAGCTTAGTAGGGGGTAGGAACACTGAAGCTTTCTTT